One and the same sample provided the 14 T cell receptor beta chains below, sequenced in a study of T cell clonotyping in hematopoietic cell transplantation. Repertoires were generated with immunoSEQ multiplex PCR, while TCRdb's copy carries only in-frame clones and drops some. Counted here are some 3,000 clones, 65% to 85% occurring once; the ten biggest clones make up around 33%. The specimen comprised peripheral blood mononuclear cells, sampled 180 days after allogeneic stem cell transplant. Receptors originate from a male patient aged 60-70 years who had an allogeneic stem cell transplant, so T cells may come from the graft donor. Some clones in this sample may be carry-over from other donors' samples.

Within the sample, this clone is large (0.1 to 1%). V usage is TRBV28 and J usage is TRBJ2-4; TRBD1 matches at 12 bases. From germline, CDR1 is MDHEN and CDR2 SYDVKM. This CDR3 contains 17 residues. V shed 5 bases and J 8 bases; nucleotides not matched to a gene: 13. This chain's CDR3 is CASSQTGTGGSRDIQYF. CDR3 DNA sequence: TGTGCCAGCAGTCAAACCGGGACAGGGGGCTCGAGGGACATTCAGTACTTC. Complete variable domain (other parts from reference TRBV28 and TRBJ2-4): DVKVTQSSRYLVKRTGEKVFLECVQDMDHENMFWYRQDPGLGLRLIYFSYDVKMKEKGDIPEGYSVSREKKERFSLILESASTNQTSMYLCASSQTGTGGSRDIQYFGAGTRLSVL.

The CDR3 reads CASSLPPGQGYQAFF. DNA for the CDR3: TGTGCCAGCAGCTTACCTCCGGGACAGGGATATCAAGCTTTCTTT. The gene calls are TRBV11-2 and TRBJ1-1; 9 bases are shared with TRBD1. CDR1 and CDR2 from the germline V gene are SGHAT and FQNNGV. V trimming: 2 bases; J trimming: 9 bases; junction bases outside the gene matches: 10. CDR3 length: 15 amino acids.

The V and J genes are TRBV5-1 and TRBJ2-7, with a tentative D call TRBD2 (6 bases). V shed 0 bases and J shed 4 bases, with 14 bases lying between them. Germline lookup yields CDR1 SGHRS and CDR2 YFSETQ. The CDR3 totals 15 residues. CDR3 protein: CASSLGWDFGYEQYF. CDR3 bases: TGCGCCAGCAGCTTGGGGTGGGACTTCGGGTACGAGCAGTACTTC.

This chain uses TRBV7-2 with TRBJ2-7; D could derive from TRBD1 or TRBD2 (5 bases each). CDR3 size: 14 residues. Germline CDR1 SGHTA, CDR2 FQGNSA. Deletions cut 1 base from V and 1 base from J, with 8 bases between. CDR3 DNA: TGTGCCAGCAGCTTAGACAGGAGGTCCTACGAGCAGTACTTC. Protein: CASSLDRRSYEQYF. The full variable domain, in which reference TRBV7-2 and TRBJ2-7 provide the parts outside the CDR3, is GAGVSQSPSNKVTEKGKDVELRCDPISGHTALYWYRQSLGQGLEFLIYFQGNSAPDKSGLPSDRFSAERTGGSVSTLTIQRTQQEDSAVYLCASSLDRRSYEQYFGPGTRLTVT.

The chain employs TRBV30 and TRBJ2-7, with 9 nucleotides matching TRBD2. This CDR3 spans 17 amino acids. The V gene end was trimmed by 4 bases and the J gene end by 0 bases; junction bases not matched to a gene: 13. Germline loops: CDR1 GTSNPN, CDR2 SVGIG (reference sequence). CDR3 in amino acids: CAWTRSDSGRFSYEQYF. The CDR3 bases are TGTGCCTGGACCAGGTCCGATAGCGGGAGATTCTCCTACGAGCAGTACTTC.

As for this clone: This same CDR3 is encoded by further DNA sequences in the sample. The chain recombines TRBV7-9 with TRBJ1-2; 10 positions agree with TRBD1. Germline V gene sequence: CDR1 SEHNR, CDR2 FQNEAQ (reference sequence). Unmatched junction bases numbered 10, after V lost 2 bases and J lost 7 bases. This CDR3 has 16 amino acids. The CDR3 coding sequence is TGTGCCAGCAGCTTACTTTCCGGGACAGGGGACCCTGGCTACACCTTC. It encodes CASSLLSGTGDPGYTF.

The rearrangement uses TRBV7-2 and TRBJ1-1, with D perhaps TRBD1 (6 bases). Germline V gives CDR1 SGHTA, CDR2 FQGNSA. Deletions cut 5 bases from V and 1 base from J, with 11 bases between. The CDR3 totals 14 residues. CDR3 sequence reads: CASSQTGPNTEAFF. The CDR3, as DNA: TGTGCCAGCAGCCAGACAGGACCGAACACTGAAGCTTTCTTT.

The chain couples TRBV6-5 to TRBJ2-7, with D perhaps given as TRBD1 or TRBD2 (5 bases each). Germline CDR1 and CDR2: MNHEY and SVGAGI. Between the trimmed V and J ends, which lost 5 bases and 3 bases, there was a span of 14 bases. The CDR3 spans 14 residues. In DNA form, the CDR3 reads TGTGCCAGCAGTCATAGGGGACCCCTCTACGAGCAGTACTTC. As protein: CASSHRGPLYEQYF.

The chain couples TRBV27 to TRBJ2-5; D is unclear. This CDR3 has 12 amino acids. V lost 4 bases to trimming and J lost 2 bases, with 5 bases between them. From germline, CDR1 is MNHEY and CDR2 SMNVEV (reference sequence). The chain's CDR3 is CASSSRQETQYF. CDR3 bases: TGTGCCAGCAGTTCCCGACAAGAGACCCAGTACTTC.

This clone was counted once. This chain connects TRBV15 to TRBJ1-5; D remains ambiguous. V was shortened by 0 bases and J by 7 bases, with 10 bases between the two germline ends. The CDR3 length is 14 residues. CDR1 and CDR2 from the germline V gene are LNHNV and YYDKDF (reference sequence). The CDR3 nucleotides read TGTGCCACCAGCAGAGATTTGAGGGCCCAGCCCCAGCATTTT. This sequence encodes CATSRDLRAQPQHF.

The chain is built from TRBV4-3 and TRBJ1-1; D unresolved. This CDR3 spans 13 amino acids. Germline assignment: CDR1 LGHNA and CDR2 YSLEER. The V end lost 1 base, the J end lost 4 bases, and 7 bases lay between the germline ends. CDR3 amino acids: CASSQGVTTEAFF. For the CDR3, the DNA is TGCGCCAGCAGCCAAGGGGTCACCACTGAAGCTTTCTTT.

The J gene is TRBJ1-5, the V gene TRBV6-5; D not resolved. Germline CDR1 MNHEY, CDR2 SVGAGI. The V end lost 6 bases, the J end lost 4 bases, and 7 bases lay between the germline ends. This CDR3 is built from 12 residues. The DNA for the CDR3 is TGTGCCAGCAGCACTGCAAATCAGCCCCAGCATTTT. Encoded protein: CASSTANQPQHF.

This clone has only one observation. This chain links TRBV27 with TRBJ2-7; D is ambiguous. The CDR3 is made up of 13 amino acids. V gave up 7 bases and J gave up 4 bases, with 14 bases separating them. Germline V gives CDR1 MNHEY, CDR2 SMNVEV (reference sequence). CDR3 in DNA: TGTGCCAGCACCCCATCGGTTGGGTACGAGCAGTACTTC. This codes for CASTPSVGYEQYF.

The chain links TRBV5-5 to TRBJ1-1; 7 bases are shared with TRBD1. CDR1 and CDR2 (germline): SGHKS, YYEKEE (reference sequence). The ends lost 3 bases at V and 6 bases at J; junction bases unmatched: 5. This CDR3 is built from 13 residues. The CDR3 nucleotides are TGTGCCAGCAGCTACAGGGGAGGTTCTGAAGCTTTCTTT. Residues: CASSYRGGSEAFF. The whole variable domain, remainder taken from reference TRBV5-5 and TRBJ1-1, is DAGVTQSPTHLIKTRGQQVTLRCSPISGHKSVSWYQQVLGQGPQFIFQYYEKEERGRGNFPDRFSARQFPNYSSELNVNALLLGDSALYLCASSYRGGSEAFFGQGTRLTVV.